Listed below are T cell receptor beta chains from one sample, sequenced in a study of T-cell reconstitution after alpha-beta-depleted transplantation in children. TCRdb independently ran MiXCR on the PCR reads; one entry per CDR3 protein. The repertoire consists of fewer than 350,000 distinct CDR3 sequences, with almost 8% occurring once and the leading ten covering about 9.1%. Here the sequenced sample was peripheral blood, taken 360 days after TCRalphabeta/CD19-depleted stem cell transplant. The receptors derive from a female patient between 2 and 10 years old who had a stem cell transplant for Fanconi anemia, so the T cells may come from the graft donor. Both conserved end residues are part of each CDR3. A D gene is named only where the DNA matches it firmly. Size is omitted from some rows. Given values are once, few, many or a class for expanded clones.

>-|TRBV15|-|TRBJ2-2
TGTGCCACCCAGGGAGTAGGATTCGCACCGAACACCGGGGAGCTGTTTTTT
CATQGVGFAPNTGELFF
>TRBD2|TRBV20-1|-|TRBJ2-1
TGCAGTGCTGGGACTAGCGGGGGGCTGATCCACAATGAGCAGTTCTTC
CSAGTSGGLIHNEQFF
>-|TRBV7-2|many|TRBJ2-3
TGTGCCAGCAGCTTAGTTAACTACAACACAGATACGCAGTATTTT
CASSLVNYNTDTQYF
>-|TRBV5-1|many|TRBJ2-2
TGCGCCAGCAGCTCCCTCGGACGGATGAACACCGGGGAGCTGTTTTTT
CASSSLGRMNTGELFF
>-|TRBV2|-|TRBJ2-2
TGTGCCAGCACCATCTACGACACCGGGGAGCTGTTTTTT
CASTIYDTGELFF
>-|TRBV7-6|few|TRBJ2-2
TGTGCCAGCACGCTTGGCACCGGGGAGCTGTTTTTT
CASTLGTGELFF
>-|TRBV29-1|many|TRBJ2-5
TGCAGCGTGGGTACAGGACCCGCAGAGACCCAGTACTTC
CSVGTGPAETQYF
>-|TRBV11-2|many|TRBJ2-3
TGTGCCAGCAGCCAACTCATGCGTGATACGCAGTATTTT
CASSQLMRDTQYF
>-|TRBV5-1|many|TRBJ2-3
TGCGCCAGCAGCCCGCCCACAGATACGCAGTATTTT
CASSPPTDTQYF
>TRBD1|TRBV7-9|-|TRBJ2-1
TGTGCCAGCAGCTGGACAGGGGTCGGCAATGTGCAGTTCTTC
CASSWTGVGNVQFF
>TRBD1|TRBV20-1|many|TRBJ1-2
TGCAGTGCTAAGGGGGCCTCCTATGGCTACACCTTC
CSAKGASYGYTF
>TRBD1|TRBV27|few|TRBJ1-5
TGTGCCAGCAGTTTTCGGATGGCGACAGGGGTGAGCAATCAGCCCCAGCATTTT
CASSFRMATGVSNQPQHF
>TRBD2|TRBV10-3|few|TRBJ2-3
TGTGCCATCAGTGTGGGGGGGGGCACAGATACGCAGTATTTT
CAISVGGGTDTQYF
>TRBD1|TRBV27|many|TRBJ1-2
TGTGCCAGCAGTCAATCTGGGCTCGGGGACAGGGCTTCCGGCTACACCTTC
CASSQSGLGDRASGYTF
>TRBD2|TRBV3-1|many|TRBJ2-1
TGTGCCAGCAGCCAAGATGGGACTAGCCGGTATGAGCAGTTCTTC
CASSQDGTSRYEQFF
>-|TRBV6-1|many|TRBJ2-1
TGTGCCACCGGAAACAATGAGCAGTTCTTC
CATGNNEQFF
>-|TRBV5-1|many|TRBJ1-2
TGCGCCAGCAGCTTGGTTTACAACTCCCGACATGGCTACACCTTC
CASSLVYNSRHGYTF
>TRBD2|TRBV15|many|TRBJ2-1
TGTGCCACCAGCAGAGGAGGTGGGAGGGAAAGAGGCAATGAGCAGTTCTTC
CATSRGGGRERGNEQFF
>-|TRBV29-1|few|TRBJ1-2
TGCAGCGTTGAAGCCGGGGGTGGTGGCTACACCTTC
CSVEAGGGGYTF
>-|TRBV15|many|TRBJ1-2
TGTGCCACCAGCAGAGAGGGATTCACAGGATATGGCTACACCTTC
CATSREGFTGYGYTF